Each of the 20 T cell receptor beta chains below was sequenced from the same sample in a study of blood T cell repertoires in COVID-19. Using immunoSEQ multiplex PCR, the repertoire was profiled, and TCRdb retains in-frame clones only, with some absent. This table holds some 220,000 clones, 65% to 90% found once. The sequenced sample consisted of peripheral blood. These receptor sequences come from a man aged 50 to 60 with active or convalescent COVID-19.

This chain uses TRBV27 with TRBJ2-2, with D hard to call. The ends were cut back, 4 bases at V and 4 bases at J, with 10 bases in the middle. Per germline, CDR1 MNHEY and CDR2 SMNVEV (reference sequence). CDR3 size: 14 residues. The CDR3 coding sequence is TGTGCCAGCAGTTATGAGGTGGGCACCGGGGAGCTGTTTTTT. This codes for CASSYEVGTGELFF.

V gene TRBV4-3 combines with J gene TRBJ2-3; 8 positions match TRBD2. Looked up from germline, CDR1 is LGHNA and CDR2 is YSLEER. The CDR3 runs to 15 residues. Trimming cost V 0 bases and J 6 bases; bases outside gene matches: 5. The CDR3 spells CASSQDVREGDTQYF. DNA of the CDR3: TGCGCCAGCAGCCAAGATGTTCGGGAGGGGGATACGCAGTATTTT.

The rearrangement uses TRBV4-3 and TRBJ2-7; 8 nucleotides agree with TRBD2. Germline CDR1 is LGHNA and CDR2 is YSLEER. V lost 5 bases, J lost 2 bases, and 8 bases stayed unmatched. This CDR3 is built from 15 residues. This chain's CDR3 is CASSFRLAGPYEQYF. The CDR3 nucleotides read TGCGCCAGCAGCTTCCGGTTAGCGGGACCCTACGAGCAGTACTTC.

The J gene is TRBJ1-2, the V gene TRBV5-1; D uncertain. This CDR3 region has 12 residues. V shed 0 bases and J shed 4 bases, with 4 bases lying between them. Germline CDR1 SGHRS, CDR2 YFSETQ. The CDR3 DNA sequence: TGCGCCAGCAGCTTGGGAGTCTATGGCTACACCTTC. It translates to CASSLGVYGYTF.

The V call is TRBV6-6, the J call TRBJ2-5; 11 bases are a match to TRBD2. The V gene's germline CDR1 is MNHNY and CDR2 SVGAGI (reference sequence). With 8 bases clipped from V and 1 base from J, the junction kept 6 bases outside the gene matches. This CDR3 has 15 residues. The CDR3 is CASGLAGGFQETQYF. CDR3 DNA: TGTGCCAGCGGGCTAGCGGGGGGCTTCCAAGAGACCCAGTACTTC.

This chain joins TRBV9 and TRBJ2-2; D perhaps matches TRBD2 (5 bases). Germline assignment: CDR1 SGDLS and CDR2 YYNGEE. The CDR3 runs to 13 residues. Trimming removed 2 bases at V and 6 bases at J, with 8 bases between. The CDR3 region is CASSVGVSGELFF. CDR3 DNA: TGTGCCAGCAGCGTCGGGGTATCCGGGGAGCTGTTTTTT.

The rearrangement links TRBV4-3 to TRBJ2-3, with D possibly TRBD2 on 6 matching bases. The germline V and J ends were trimmed by 4 bases and 6 bases, with 11 bases remaining between them. This CDR3 contains 13 residues. Germline V CDR1 and CDR2: LGHNA, YSLEER. DNA for the CDR3: TGCGCCAGCAGCCGAAATCTAGCGGATACGCAGTATTTT. This codes for CASSRNLADTQYF.

The chain combines TRBV28 with TRBJ2-3; the match to TRBD2 covers 8 bases. The CDR3 runs to 15 residues. V was pared by 6 bases and J by 2 bases, with 7 bases of the junction left unmatched. Germline CDR1 MDHEN, CDR2 SYDVKM. The CDR3 here is CASSPGTSDTDTQYF. The CDR3 nucleotides read TGTGCCAGCAGCCCAGGGACTAGTGACACAGATACGCAGTATTTT.

Worth noting for this clone: The sample carries other DNA sequences with the same CDR3. The chain links TRBV3-1 (or the pseudogene TRBV3-2) to TRBJ2-5; weak D call: TRBD2 (7 bases). CDR1 is LGHDT, CDR2 YNNKEL, per germline (reference sequence). CDR3 length equals 15 residues. Trimming cost V 0 bases and J 4 bases, with 12 bases left between them. The CDR3 is CASSQDWGGRETQYF. The CDR3 coding sequence is TGTGCCAGCAGCCAAGATTGGGGGGGCAGAGAGACCCAGTACTTC.

This clone has a handful of counts. CDR3 amino acids: CASSLQAGAEGYTF. The DNA of the CDR3 is TGTGCCAGCAGCTTACAAGCGGGGGCGGAGGGCTACACCTTC. The chain links TRBV7-3 to TRBJ1-2, with D maybe TRBD1 (6 bases). This CDR3 has 14 residues. V dropped 2 bases and J dropped 8 bases, with 15 bases sitting between them. Per the germline V gene, CDR1 is SGHTA and CDR2 is FQGTGA.

J is TRBJ2-4 and V is TRBV4-2, with 8 bases fitting TRBD2. The CDR3 has 17 amino acids. Germline V lookup: CDR1 LGHNA, CDR2 YNFKEQ. J lost 0 bases, V lost 0 bases, and 4 bases had no gene match. In DNA form, the CDR3 reads TGTGCCAGCAGCCAAGATCCGGGGGGGCTAGCCAAAAACATTCAGTACTTC. Amino acid sequence: CASSQDPGGLAKNIQYF.

This chain links TRBV11-2 with TRBJ2-4; tentative D call: TRBD2 (6 bases). Per the germline V gene, CDR1 is SGHAT and CDR2 is FQNNGV. Between the trimmed V and J ends, which lost 1 base and 2 bases, there was a span of 15 bases. The CDR3 is 17 residues long. CDR3 nucleotides: TGTGCCAGCAGCTTAGGCGGGGCACCTTTTACCAAAAACATTCAGTACTTC. Translated: CASSLGGAPFTKNIQYF.

This chain links TRBV7-8 with TRBJ1-2; D gene uncertain. Germline lookup yields CDR1 SGHVS and CDR2 FQNEAQ. CDR3 length equals 14 residues. Trimming took off 2 bases at V and 0 bases at J, with 7 bases between the two ends. CDR3 DNA sequence: TGTGCCAGCAGCTTAAACAGACCTAACTATGGCTACACCTTC. Amino acids: CASSLNRPNYGYTF.

V usage is TRBV30 and J usage is TRBJ2-1; 9 bases align to TRBD2. The V segment lost 4 bases and the J segment 4 bases; nucleotides outside the gene matches: 5. In germline, CDR1 is GTSNPN, CDR2 SVGIG (reference sequence). The CDR3 is 14 amino acids. CDR3 DNA sequence: TGTGCCTGGACGTTAGCGGGAGCGTACAATGAGCAGTTCTTC. Amino acid sequence: CAWTLAGAYNEQFF.

V is TRBV5-4 and J is TRBJ2-7; D is perhaps TRBD2 (6 bases). The CDR3 extends over 15 amino acids. Germline values: CDR1 SGHNT, CDR2 YYREEE (reference sequence). Trimming shortened V by 3 bases and J by 1 base, and 14 bases separated the two germline ends. DNA of the CDR3: TGTGCCAGCAGCTCGGGACTTTCTAGGTCCTACGAGCAGTACTTC. Encoded protein: CASSSGLSRSYEQYF.

The chain is built from TRBV7-9 and TRBJ1-2; TRBD1 matches 9 bases. This CDR3 is 16 amino acids long. Germline V CDR1 and CDR2: SEHNR, FQNEAQ (reference sequence). V shed 4 bases, J shed 8 bases, and the junction held 14 bases outside the gene matches. CDR3 region: CASSSTGTGNSEGYTF. CDR3 DNA: TGTGCCAGCAGCTCGACCGGGACAGGGAATTCGGAGGGCTACACCTTC.

V and J are TRBV4-3 and TRBJ1-2; tentative D call: TRBD1 (6 bases). The germline gives CDR1 LGHNA, CDR2 YSLEER. The CDR3 runs to 15 residues. V dropped 0 bases and J dropped 8 bases, with 16 bases sitting between them. Here the CDR3 reads CASSQDRGHLEGYTF. The CDR3 coding sequence is TGCGCCAGCAGCCAAGATAGGGGACACCTTGAAGGCTACACCTTC.

This chain joins TRBV28 and TRBJ1-5; 9 nucleotides line up with TRBD1. CDR3 size: 18 residues. The ends lost 7 bases at V and 4 bases at J; junction bases unmatched: 17. CDR1 is MDHEN and CDR2 is SYDVKM in the germline V gene. The CDR3 reads CASKYLSRDRERNQPQHF. The DNA for the CDR3 is TGTGCCAGCAAGTATCTTTCCCGGGACAGGGAGCGAAATCAGCCCCAGCATTTT.

The gene calls are TRBV10-1 and TRBJ2-7, with TRBD1 identical over 7 bases. CDR3 size: 14 residues. J lost 1 base, V lost 4 bases, and 4 bases had no gene match. Per the germline V gene, CDR1 is WNHNN and CDR2 is SYGVQD (reference sequence). Here the CDR3 DNA reads TGCGCCAGCAGTGGGACAGGCCCATCCTACGAGCAGTACTTC. Translation gives CASSGTGPSYEQYF.

This chain uses TRBV5-8 with TRBJ1-5; D is unclear. The CDR3 length is 15 residues. Trimming stripped 1 base from V and 1 base from J, with 9 bases between. CDR1 is SGHTS, CDR2 YDEGEE, per germline. The CDR3 is CASSLWGESNQPQHF. DNA for the CDR3: TGTGCCAGCAGCTTGTGGGGAGAGAGCAATCAGCCCCAGCATTTT. The complete variable domain, with remaining parts taken from reference TRBV5-8 and TRBJ1-5, reads EAGVTQSPTHLIKTRGQQATLRCSPISGHTSVYWYQQALGLGLQFLLWYDEGEERNRGNFPPRFSGRQFPNYSSELNVNALELEDSALYLCASSLWGESNQPQHFGDGTRLSIL.